This TCR beta chain was identified in a study of control samples from healthy donors and cancer patients. TCRdb's copy holds only in-frame clones and misses some; the assay was immunoSEQ multiplex PCR. The sample lists about 180,000 clones, roughly 94% occurring once. CDR3 size: 14 residues. V was cut by 3 bases and J by 8 bases, with 14 bases left in between. The germline CDR1 and CDR2 sequences are LNHDA and SQIVND (reference sequence). The receptor was derived from a woman between 18 and 30 years old in good health. What was sequenced was blood. V gene TRBV19 combines with J gene TRBJ2-1, with a weak D call TRBD2 (7 bases). The CDR3 DNA reads TGTGCCAGTAGTATCCGCCGGGGGGCGGATGAGCAGTTCTTC. Translation: CASSIRRGADEQFF.